The rows below give T cell receptor beta chains drawn from one sample of a study of blood T cell repertoires in COVID-19. TCRdb keeps only in-frame clones here, not all; method: immunoSEQ multiplex PCR. The repertoire holds under 350,000 clones, with around 87% as singletons. The specimen sequenced was peripheral blood. The receptor source for this set is a man younger than 35 with active or convalescent COVID-19. CDR3s include the opening cysteine and the closing phenylalanine or tryptophan. The D gene is left open where the match is weak. A clone size is listed for some rows: how often the clone was seen (once, few, many), or a class if it is expanded.

>TRBV28|NA|NA|TRBJ1-2
TGTGCCAGCAGTCCAGGGGACGTTGGCTATGGCTACACCTTC
CASSPGDVGYGYTF
>TRBV27|NA|NA|TRBJ1-1
TGTGCCAGCCATCTGGCAGAGAACACTGAAGCTTTCTTT
CASHLAENTEAFF
>TRBV7-9|TRBD2|NA|TRBJ2-5
TGTGCCAGCAGAATTAGCGGGGGGGATCAAGAGACCCAGTACTTC
CASRISGGDQETQYF
>TRBV29-1|NA|NA|TRBJ1-6
TGCAGCGCAAAGACGTCGCAGCGAAATTCACCCCTCCACTTT
CSAKTSQRNSPLHF
>TRBV5-1|NA|NA|TRBJ1-6
TGCGCCAGCAGAGTCCAGCCTACGGAGAATTCACCCCTCCACTTT
CASRVQPTENSPLHF
>TRBV29-1|NA|NA|TRBJ2-1
TGCAGCGGGGAGGGGGGGATTGGCAATGAGCAGTTCTTC
CSGEGGIGNEQFF
>TRBV24-1|NA|NA|TRBJ1-5
TGTGCCACCAGATATAATCAGCCCCAGCATTTT
CATRYNQPQHF
>TRBV6-2/TRBV6-3|NA|once|TRBJ2-1
TGTGCCAGCAGTTACTCTACTAGCAGCCACAATGAGCAGTTCTTC
CASSYSTSSHNEQFF
>TRBV11-2|NA|NA|TRBJ2-7
TGTGCCAGCAGCGCTGAACAGGGTAATCACTACGAGCAGTACTTC
CASSAEQGNHYEQYF
>TRBV6-5|NA|NA|TRBJ1-4
TGTGCCAGCTCTAGGCAGCTAGAAGAAAAACTGTTTTTT
CASSRQLEEKLFF
>TRBV14|TRBD1|few|TRBJ2-1
TGTGCCAGCAGCCACCGGGACAGCTACAATGAGCAGTTCTTC
CASSHRDSYNEQFF
>TRBV5-1|NA|few|TRBJ2-1
TGCGCCAGCAGCTACGGGAGCCTGGTTAATGAGCAGTTCTTC
CASSYGSLVNEQFF
>TRBV5-8|NA|NA|TRBJ2-5
TGTGCCAGCAGCTTGCTCGGACAGCAAGAGACCCAGTACTTC
CASSLLGQQETQYF
>TRBV2|TRBD1|NA|TRBJ2-7
TGTGCCAGCAGTATCCGGGACAGGACCTACGAGCAGTACTTC
CASSIRDRTYEQYF
>TRBV30|NA|NA|TRBJ2-2
TGTGCCTGGAGTGCTTTCGGGGAGCTGTTTTTT
CAWSAFGELFF
>TRBV9|TRBD1|NA|TRBJ1-3
TGTGCCAGCAGCCCACGGGACAGGGTCTCTGGAAACACCATATATTTT
CASSPRDRVSGNTIYF
>TRBV25-1|TRBD2|NA|TRBJ2-3
TGTGCCAGCAGTGGGTGGCCCATGGGACTAGTTTTT
CASSGWPMGLVF
>TRBV6-6|NA|once|TRBJ2-1
TGTGCCAGCAGTTACCCCCCAAATTCTCGGGATGAGCAGTTCTTC
CASSYPPNSRDEQFF
>TRBV5-5|NA|few|TRBJ2-1
TGTGCCAGCAGCTTTTCTATCTTGTCGAGCTCCTACAATGAGCAGTTCTTC
CASSFSILSSSYNEQFF
>TRBV19|NA|NA|TRBJ1-5
TGTGCCAGTAACACTCTTGGGAGTTATAGCAATCAGCCCCAGCATTTT
CASNTLGSYSNQPQHF
>TRBV4-1|NA|NA|TRBJ2-2
TGCGCCAGCAGCCAAGACGGGAACACCGGGGAGCTGTTTTTT
CASSQDGNTGELFF
>TRBV4-3|TRBD2|NA|TRBJ2-3
TGCGCCAGCAGCCAGGGGGGAGGACTAGCGGGGGTGTATGGAGATACGCAGTATTTT
CASSQGGGLAGVYGDTQYF
>TRBV28|NA|NA|TRBJ1-1
TGTGCCAGCAATCTTCCAGGCAGACACACTGAAGCTTTCTTT
CASNLPGRHTEAFF
>TRBV11-2|NA|NA|TRBJ1-6
TGTGCCAGCAGCTTAGCTGTCTATTCACCCCTCCACTTT
CASSLAVYSPLHF
>TRBV7-9|TRBD1|NA|TRBJ1-4
TGTGCCAGCAGCTTTACAGGGGGTCGGGGTGAAAAACTGTTTTTT
CASSFTGGRGEKLFF
>TRBV12-3/TRBV12-4|TRBD2|NA|TRBJ2-7
TGTGCCAGCAAACTAGCGGAGCAATACGAGCAGTACTTC
CASKLAEQYEQYF
>TRBV4-3|NA|once|TRBJ1-6
TGCGCCAGCAGCCAAGAACCCCAGGGGAGCTCCTATAATTCACCCCTCCACTTT
CASSQEPQGSSYNSPLHF
>TRBV6-5|NA|NA|TRBJ1-4
TGTGCCAGCAGTTACTCCCGGGACTTGAGGGTAAAACTGTTTTTT
CASSYSRDLRVKLFF
>TRBV29-1|NA|NA|TRBJ2-1
TGCAGCGTGGATATTCTAGGATTGCATGAGCAGTTCTTC
CSVDILGLHEQFF
>TRBV3-1/TRBV3-2|TRBD2|NA|TRBJ2-7
TGTGCCAGCAGCCAGCTACCTAGCGGGTACTCCTACGAGCAGTACTTC
CASSQLPSGYSYEQYF
>TRBV7-9|TRBD2|NA|TRBJ2-3
TGTGCCAGCAGCCCTGGGTGGGAGGGCCTGGGCACAGATACGCAGTATTTT
CASSPGWEGLGTDTQYF
>TRBV6-2/TRBV6-3|NA|NA|TRBJ1-1
TGTGCCAGCAGTCGAGGACAGCTAATCATGAACACTGAAGCTTTCTTT
CASSRGQLIMNTEAFF
>TRBV4-2|TRBD1|NA|TRBJ1-2
TGTGCCAGCAGCCAAGACGGGACAGGGAAGTATGGCTACACCTTC
CASSQDGTGKYGYTF
>TRBV27|TRBD1|NA|TRBJ2-1
TGTGCCAGCACTCTCCAGACAGGGGGATACAATGAGCAGTTCTTC
CASTLQTGGYNEQFF
>TRBV28|NA|NA|TRBJ2-2
TGTGCCAGCAGTTTCAGGGCTAAGGGAACCGGGGAGCTGTTTTTT
CASSFRAKGTGELFF
>TRBV6-5|NA|NA|TRBJ2-6
TGTGCCAGCAGTTACTCGGAGGCTGCCGGGGCCAACGTCCTGACTTTC
CASSYSEAAGANVLTF
>TRBV7-9|TRBD1|NA|TRBJ2-1
TGTGCCAGCAGCTTAGTGGGACAGGAGGGCTCCTACAATGAGCAGTTCTTC
CASSLVGQEGSYNEQFF
>TRBV19|TRBD1|NA|TRBJ1-3
TGTGCCAGTAGTATCTCAAGGGGGCTAGGAAACACCATATATTTT
CASSISRGLGNTIYF
>TRBV6-5|TRBD1|NA|TRBJ1-1
TGTGCCAGCTTTAGGGACAGGGCTCACACTGAAGCTTTCTTT
CASFRDRAHTEAFF
>TRBV7-3|NA|once|TRBJ2-1
TGTGCCAGCTCTGGGATCGGACAATACAATGAGCAGTTCTTC
CASSGIGQYNEQFF
>TRBV19|TRBD2|NA|TRBJ2-1
TGTGCCTCCAATTTTGGCGGGAGGGCCAGGGCCTACAATGAGCAGTTCTTC
CASNFGGRARAYNEQFF
>TRBV12-5|NA|NA|TRBJ1-3
TGTGCTAGTGGTTTGGGCAGGCCGACCTGGGGAAACACCATATATTTT
CASGLGRPTWGNTIYF
>TRBV25-1|TRBD2|NA|TRBJ2-3
TGTGCCAGCAGTAAGAGGCGGGAGGTGACAGATACGCAGTATTTT
CASSKRREVTDTQYF
>TRBV1|NA|NA|TRBJ2-1
TGCACCAGCAGCCCCCTACGGAATGAGCAGTTCTTC
CTSSPLRNEQFF
>TRBV9|TRBD2|NA|TRBJ2-7
TGTGCCAGCAGCCCATATGGACTAGCGGGGTTTGACGAGCAGTACTTC
CASSPYGLAGFDEQYF
>TRBV15|NA|NA|TRBJ2-7
TGTGCCACCAGCAGAGAAGGGGTCGAGCAGTACTTC
CATSREGVEQYF
>TRBV7-7|NA|few|TRBJ2-1
TGTGCCAGCAGCTTAGACAGGGACAATGAGCAGTTCTTC
CASSLDRDNEQFF
>TRBV6-5|TRBD1|NA|TRBJ1-1
TGTGCCAGCAACCTGGACAGGGGAACTGAAGCTTTCTTT
CASNLDRGTEAFF
>TRBV7-2|NA|NA|TRBJ2-1
TGTGCCAGCAGCCTTTTGAGGGAAAATGAGCAGTTCTTC
CASSLLRENEQFF
>TRBV2|NA|NA|TRBJ1-5
TGTGCCAGCCGGGGTCAGCTAAATCAGCCCCAGCATTTT
CASRGQLNQPQHF
>TRBV19|TRBD1|NA|TRBJ1-6
TGTGCCAGTAGTATAGGACAGGGGGTTTATAATTCACCCCTCCACTTT
CASSIGQGVYNSPLHF
>TRBV15|NA|NA|TRBJ2-1
TGTGCCACCAGCACGGACATCTACAATGAGCAGTTCTTC
CATSTDIYNEQFF
>TRBV21-1|NA|NA|TRBJ2-7
TGTGCCAGGCCTGGACAGATTCCTTCCGAGCAGTACTTC
CARPGQIPSEQYF
>TRBV5-1|NA|NA|TRBJ1-6
TGCGCCAGCCGCGTTGTGCCCTATAATTCACCCCTCCACTTT
CASRVVPYNSPLHF
>TRBV4-1|TRBD1|NA|TRBJ2-5
TGCGCCAGCAGCCATCCTACGACAGGGTACCTGGAGACCCAGTACTTC
CASSHPTTGYLETQYF
>TRBV21-1|NA|NA|TRBJ2-5
TGTGCCAGCAGCAAAGTAACCGGTCTAGCGTACCAAGAGACCCAGTACTTC
CASSKVTGLAYQETQYF